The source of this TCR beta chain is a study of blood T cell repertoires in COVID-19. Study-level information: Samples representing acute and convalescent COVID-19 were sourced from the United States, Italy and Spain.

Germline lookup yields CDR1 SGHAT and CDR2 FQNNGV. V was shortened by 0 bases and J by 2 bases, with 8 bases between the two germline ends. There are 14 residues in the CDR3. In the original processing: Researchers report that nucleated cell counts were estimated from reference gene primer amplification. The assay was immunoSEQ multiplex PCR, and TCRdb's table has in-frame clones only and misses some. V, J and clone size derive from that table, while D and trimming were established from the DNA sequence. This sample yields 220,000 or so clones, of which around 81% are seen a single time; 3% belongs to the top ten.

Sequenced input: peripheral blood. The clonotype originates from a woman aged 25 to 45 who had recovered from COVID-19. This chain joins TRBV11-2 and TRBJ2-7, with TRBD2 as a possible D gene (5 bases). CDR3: CASSLDTGTYEQYF. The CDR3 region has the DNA TGTGCCAGCAGCTTAGATACGGGGACCTACGAGCAGTACTTC.